These 8 T cell receptor beta chains were all obtained from the same sample, sequenced in a study of T cell repertoires in urothelial bladder cancer. Sequencing used immunoSEQ multiplex PCR; TCRdb keeps in-frame clones, though not all of them. The sample lists 9,200 or so clones; roughly 60% were seen once. The source material was tumor-infiltrating cells from bladder cancer. The receptors derive from a human donor with urothelial carcinoma.

Comment on this clone: The same CDR3 arises from other DNA sequences in this sample as well. This chain connects TRBV6-1 to TRBJ2-7; 11 positions agree with TRBD1. In germline, CDR1 is MNHNS, CDR2 SASEGT. The CDR3 loop spans 15 amino acids. The V segment lost 6 bases and the J segment 7 bases; nucleotides outside the gene matches: 11. The CDR3 loop is CASRLDGQGAREQYF. CDR3 DNA: TGTGCCAGCAGGTTAGACGGACAGGGGGCGAGGGAGCAGTACTTC.

The chain couples TRBV7-7 to TRBJ2-3, with D perhaps matching TRBD2 (5 bases). The V end was cut by 1 base, the J end by 4 bases, with 9 bases between. Per the germline V gene, CDR1 is SSHAT and CDR2 is FNYEAQ (reference sequence). The CDR3 is made up of 14 amino acids. The DNA of the CDR3 is TGTGCCAGCAGCTTAGGGTCAGCGGCAGATACGCAGTATTTT. Its translation: CASSLGSAADTQYF.

V and J are TRBV9 and TRBJ2-5; 10 nucleotides match TRBD2. The CDR3 consists of 15 residues. Trimming cost V 3 bases and J 2 bases; bases outside gene matches: 4. The germline V gene encodes CDR1 SGDLS and CDR2 YYNGEE. The CDR3: CASSARTSGQETQYF. In DNA, the CDR3 is TGTGCCAGCAGCGCCCGGACTAGCGGTCAAGAGACCCAGTACTTC.

This rearrangement joins TRBV11-2 to TRBJ1-2; 8 bases agree with TRBD1. The CDR3 loop spans 15 amino acids. With 4 bases clipped from V and 6 bases from J, the junction kept 10 bases outside the gene matches. Germline loops: CDR1 SGHAT, CDR2 FQNNGV. DNA of the CDR3: TGTGCCAGCAGCTCATCCCGACAGGGGAGGGATGGCTACACCTTC. Translating gives CASSSSRQGRDGYTF.

This clone was recorded once. The chain couples TRBV19 to TRBJ2-2; D gene uncertain. Germline CDR1 LNHDA, CDR2 SQIVND (reference sequence). The CDR3 loop spans 13 amino acids. Trimming cost V 1 base and J 4 bases, with 4 bases left between them. DNA of the CDR3: TGTGCCAGTAGTATAGGGAGCACCGGGGAGCTGTTTTTT. Its protein product is CASSIGSTGELFF.

This clone was counted only a few times. The CDR3 DNA reads TGTGCCAGCATCGGACAGCCTAATTCACCCCTCCACTTT. Protein product: CASIGQPNSPLHF. The J gene is TRBJ1-6, the V gene TRBV2, with D possibly TRBD1 on 6 matching bases. In germline, CDR1 is SNHLY, CDR2 FYNNEI. CDR3 length equals 13 residues. Trimming cost V 7 bases and J 6 bases, with 10 bases left between them.

V usage is TRBV9 and J usage is TRBJ2-1; D is possibly TRBD1 or TRBD2 (6 bases each). The CDR3 sequence is 13 residues long. The ends were cut back, 3 bases at V and 7 bases at J, with 11 bases in the middle. Germline V lookup: CDR1 SGDLS, CDR2 YYNGEE. The CDR3 bases are TGTGCCAGCAGCGGGGGGGCCAGGAATGAGCAGTTCTTC. This sequence encodes CASSGGARNEQFF.

This sequence joins TRBV19 and TRBJ1-5; a weak D match, TRBD1 (6 bases). Germline V lookup: CDR1 LNHDA, CDR2 SQIVND (reference sequence). This CDR3 is built from 16 residues. V was cut by 6 bases and J by 3 bases, with 18 bases left in between. CDR3 bases: TGTGCCAGTAGATCTCGTCGAATGGGGGCCAATCAGCCCCAGCATTTT. Protein product: CASRSRRMGANQPQHF.